Sequencing of this TCR beta chain was carried out in a study of a mutant IDH1 vaccine in newly diagnosed glioma. In the study overall: Previous treatment comprised radiotherapy, temozolomide, or both, mostly both. Visit V12 was scheduled at week 35 and visit V13 at week 47.

As to this clone: As yet, its antigen is unknown.

Method: immunoSEQ multiplex PCR; TCRdb's copy keeps in-frame clones and lacks some. Here the sample spans 43,000 or so clones, about 92% being singletons. Time point described: week 35, safety follow-up. One vaccine dose held 300 ug of mutant IDH1 20-mer peptide and came with topical imiquimod. The study gave patients eight vaccinations in weeks 1, 3, 5, 7, 11, 15, 19, 23. The CDR3 is 14 residues long. CDR1 is GTSNPN and CDR2 is SVGIG in the germline V gene (reference sequence). Trimming shortened V by 3 bases and J by 4 bases, and 16 bases separated the two germline ends. The chain combines TRBV30 with TRBJ2-7; no clear D gene. The material was PBMCs, obtained from a glioma patient whose treatment included an IDH1 peptide vaccine. This TCR was sampled from a man aged 50-60 years with glioma. CDR3 in amino acids: CAWSGLQGGYEQYF. The CDR3 DNA follows: TGTGCCTGGAGCGGATTACAAGGCGGTTACGAGCAGTACTTC.